The present T cell receptor beta chain was sequenced within a study of Tregs in tolerant kidney transplant recipients. Measured with immunoSEQ multiplex PCR; TCRdb has only the in-frame clones, and not every one. Of about 64,000 clones listed, approximately 89% were seen once; the top ten hold about 4%. This CDR3 has 16 amino acids. Germline V gives CDR1 SGHDT, CDR2 YYEEEE. V dropped 4 bases and J dropped 0 bases, with 15 bases sitting between them. The nonmyeloablative bone marrow transplants came from related graft donors, with transient mixed chimerism. Unstimulated regulatory T cells (CD4+CD25+CD127-), CD4+CD25- non-regulatory cells, CD4 and CD8 cells were FACS-sorted from thawed PBMCs.

Sequences were derived from CD4+ T cells from blood (PBMCs), sampled 6 months after the transplant. The chain is built from TRBV5-6 and TRBJ2-3; D is perhaps TRBD2 (7 bases). The receptor comes from a human patient who received a combined kidney and bone marrow transplant. Part of the T cell pool may stem from the graft donor. The CDR3 DNA follows: TGTGCCAGCAGCAGGGGGGCGGGGGCTAGCACAGATACGCAGTATTTT. Encoded protein: CASSRGAGASTDTQYF.